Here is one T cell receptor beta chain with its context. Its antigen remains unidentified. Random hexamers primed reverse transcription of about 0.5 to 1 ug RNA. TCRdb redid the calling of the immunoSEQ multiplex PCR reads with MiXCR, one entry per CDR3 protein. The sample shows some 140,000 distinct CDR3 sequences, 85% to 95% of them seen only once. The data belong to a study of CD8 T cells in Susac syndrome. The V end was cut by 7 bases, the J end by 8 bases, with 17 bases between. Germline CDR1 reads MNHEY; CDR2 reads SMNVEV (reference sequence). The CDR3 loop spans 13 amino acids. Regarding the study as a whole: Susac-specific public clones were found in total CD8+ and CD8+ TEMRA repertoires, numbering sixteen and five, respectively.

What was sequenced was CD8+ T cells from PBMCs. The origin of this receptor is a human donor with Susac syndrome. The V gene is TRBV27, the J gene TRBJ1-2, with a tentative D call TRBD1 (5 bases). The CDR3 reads CASKDTGVRGYTF. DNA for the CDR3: TGTGCCAGCAAAGACACGGGGGTGCGAGGCTACACCTTC.